Shown below are 25 T cell receptor beta chains from a single sample sequenced in a study of T-cell reconstitution after alpha-beta-depleted transplantation in children (dated by TCRdb to 2015 to 2016). The library was generated by PCR. TCRdb records Illumina HiSeq 2500 as the sequencer. TCR libraries were prepared with molecular barcoding, using unique molecular identifiers to normalize TCRbeta repertoire quantification. TCRdb ran its own pipeline on the public reads, namely fastp trimming at Q25 and MiXCR clone calling, and kept in-frame beta chains. Every distinct CDR3 protein forms one entry, paired with its most common genes and DNA. The sample has roughly 670,000 distinct CDR3 sequences on record, 13% of them singletons. The top ten clonotypes cover 0.79% of the sample. The meaning of the sample's treatment or condition label: allogeneic hematopoietic cell transplantation with graft depleted of TCRalphabeta T cells and CD19 B cells.

The input for sequencing was PBMCs, taken before TCRalphabeta/CD19-depleted stem cell transplant. The receptors originated from a girl aged 2 to 9 with congenital amegakaryocytic thrombocytopenia, due to receive a stem cell transplant.

The V call is TRBV10-3, the J call TRBJ2-1, with a weak D call TRBD1 (6 bases). CDR3 length: 14 residues. CDR1 and CDR2 from the germline V gene are ENHRY and SYGVKD. The V end was cut by 6 bases, the J end by 8 bases, with 17 bases between. The CDR3 loop is CAIRGAGEFYEQFF. The CDR3, as DNA: TGTGCCATCAGGGGGGCAGGGGAGTTCTATGAGCAGTTCTTC.

Many counts were recorded for this clonotype. The chain links TRBV12-3 or TRBV12-4 to TRBJ2-1; D is uncertain. This CDR3 has 13 amino acids. Trimming left V 6 bases short and J 3 bases short, with 9 bases between. The CDR3, as DNA: TGTGCCAGCAGCCGTCCGGACTACAATGAGCAGTTCTTC. It yields the protein CASSRPDYNEQFF.

This clonotype was recorded at least ten times. This sequence joins TRBV5-1 and TRBJ2-1; 11 bases align to TRBD2. The germline V gene has CDR1 SGHRS and CDR2 YFSETQ. This CDR3 is built from 14 residues. Trimming took 1 base from V and 9 from J; bases not matched to a gene: 3. CDR3 DNA: TGCGCCAGCAGCTTGAGGCTAGCGGGAGGTGAGCAGTTCTTC. Its protein is CASSLRLAGGEQFF.

V gene TRBV7-9 combines with J gene TRBJ2-6; D not certain. This CDR3 region has 16 residues. CDR1 and CDR2 from the germline V gene are SEHNR and FQNEAQ (reference sequence). V shed 3 bases and J shed 0 bases, with 9 bases lying between them. The CDR3 here is CASSFLSVSGANVLTF. The DNA for the CDR3 is TGTGCCAGCAGCTTCCTAAGCGTCTCTGGGGCCAACGTCCTGACTTTC.

This clonotype has ten or more counts. The gene calls are TRBV12-3 or TRBV12-4 and TRBJ1-1, with 9 positions matching TRBD1. This CDR3 has 14 amino acids. Losses at the gene ends were 5 bases for V and 6 bases for J; bases not matched to a gene: 7. The CDR3 nucleotides are TGTGCCAGCAGTCCCCGGGACAGGGAGTCTGAAGCTTTCTTT. Protein sequence: CASSPRDRESEAFF.

The rearrangement links TRBV20-1 to TRBJ2-7; D is undetermined. CDR3 length: 13 residues. Between the trimmed V and J ends, which lost 2 bases and 3 bases, there was a span of 11 bases. The germline V gene has CDR1 DFQATT and CDR2 SNEGSKA (reference sequence). The CDR3 protein is CSARPAELYEQYF. CDR3 nucleotides: TGCAGTGCTAGACCTGCGGAACTCTACGAGCAGTACTTC.

This clonotype has only a few counts. This sequence joins TRBV12-3 or TRBV12-4 and TRBJ1-6; D call uncertain. Trimming shortened V by 3 bases and J by 7 bases, and 7 bases separated the two germline ends. The CDR3 sequence is 13 residues long. In DNA form, the CDR3 reads TGTGCCAGCAGTTTTGCCCAAAATTCACCCCTCCACTTT. Protein sequence: CASSFAQNSPLHF.

The V call is TRBV4-1, the J call TRBJ1-5, with 7 bases identical to TRBD1. This CDR3 has 15 residues. Germline V gene data show CDR1 as MGHRA and CDR2 as YSYEKL. J lost 4 bases, V lost 2 bases, and 5 bases had no gene match. The CDR3 reads CASSQLTGNNQPQHF. Here the CDR3 DNA reads TGCGCCAGCAGCCAACTGACAGGGAATAATCAGCCCCAGCATTTT.

This clonotype came up many times. This chain joins TRBV7-6 and TRBJ2-1; tentatively, D is TRBD1 (6 bases). Germline CDR1 is SGHVS and CDR2 is FNYEAQ. This CDR3 is 18 amino acids long. V lost 2 bases to trimming and J lost 7 bases, with 24 bases between them. CDR3 nucleotides: TGTGCCAGCAGCTTATCGATCAAGGGCAGGGGATTTTCGAATGAGCAGTTCTTC. This encodes CASSLSIKGRGFSNEQFF.

This clonotype was counted between two and nine times. The chain has TRBV20-1 and TRBJ1-2; 7 bases are a match to TRBD1. CDR3 size: 16 residues. The germline gives CDR1 DFQATT, CDR2 SNEGSKA (reference sequence). With 1 base clipped from V and 1 base from J, the junction kept 9 bases outside the gene matches. CDR3 loop: CSARVGGVLDNYGYTF. The DNA of the CDR3 is TGCAGTGCTAGAGTAGGGGGCGTCTTAGATAACTATGGCTACACCTTC.

The table lists this clonotype with many counts. The chain uses TRBV5-6 and TRBJ2-5; 9 nucleotides match TRBD2. V shed 0 bases and J 5 bases; nucleotides not matched to a gene: 8. This CDR3 has 16 residues. The germline CDR1 and CDR2 sequences are SGHDT and YYEEEE. Here the CDR3 DNA reads TGTGCCAGCAGCTTGGCCACGGGACTAGCTTTGGAGACCCAGTACTTC. Protein: CASSLATGLALETQYF.

This clonotype was seen a few times. The chain links TRBV15 to TRBJ2-1; possibly TRBD1 for D (6 bases). V lost 1 base and J 6 bases, leaving 19 bases between the germline ends. The CDR3 spans 17 residues. Germline-derived CDR1 and CDR2 are LNHNV and YYDKDF (reference sequence). The CDR3 loop reads CATSRGGWDTWINEQFF. CDR3 bases: TGTGCCACCAGCAGAGGAGGGTGGGACACATGGATCAATGAGCAGTTCTTC.

A few counts support this clonotype. This sequence joins TRBV5-1 and TRBJ2-2, with D unresolved. This CDR3 has 15 amino acids. Germline CDR1 and CDR2: SGHRS and YFSETQ. V gave up 3 bases and J gave up 1 base, with 10 bases separating them. In DNA form, the CDR3 reads TGCGCCAGCAGCTCTCTGACACTGAACACCGGGGAGCTGTTTTTT. Protein sequence: CASSSLTLNTGELFF.

In its sample, this clonotype was seen many times. The chain links TRBV29-1 to TRBJ2-5; D is unresolved. Germline CDR1 is SQVTM and CDR2 is ANQGSEA. The V gene lost 3 bases and the J gene lost 4 bases, with 6 bases spanning the gap. The CDR3 has 11 amino acids. The CDR3, as DNA: TGCAGCGTTGAGATTCGAGAGACCCAGTACTTC. This translates into CSVEIRETQYF.

The chain combines TRBV14 with TRBJ2-1; D uncertain. Germline CDR1 reads SGHDN; CDR2 reads FVKESK. Trimming stripped 0 bases from V and 7 bases from J, with 10 bases between. CDR3 length equals 14 residues. The chain's CDR3 is CASSQDNPPNEQFF. CDR3 sequence (DNA): TGTGCCAGCAGCCAAGATAACCCGCCAAATGAGCAGTTCTTC.

The rearrangement links TRBV29-1 to TRBJ2-1; maybe TRBD1 (6 bases). This CDR3 contains 10 residues. CDR1 is SQVTM and CDR2 is ANQGSEA in the germline V gene. In DNA, the CDR3 is TGCAGTTGGGGGCAGGCGGAGCAGTTCTTC. The encoded protein is CSWGQAEQFF.

This clonotype has more than one count but fewer than ten. The chain combines TRBV29-1 with TRBJ2-2; 11 nucleotides align to TRBD1. This CDR3 contains 16 residues. The J segment lost 7 bases and the V segment lost 0 bases, leaving 7 bases of the junction unmatched. Germline CDR1 SQVTM, CDR2 ANQGSEA. The CDR3 DNA is TGCAGCGTTGAAGACCAGGGGACAGGGGGATACGGGGAGCTGTTTTTT. The encoded protein is CSVEDQGTGGYGELFF.

There are a few counts of this clonotype. The gene calls are TRBV5-1 and TRBJ2-1; 8 bases align to TRBD2. CDR1 and CDR2 (germline): SGHRS, YFSETQ. CDR3 length equals 16 residues. With 0 bases clipped from V and 4 bases from J, the junction kept 6 bases outside the gene matches. CDR3 sequence: CASSLESLAEYNEQFF. The DNA of the CDR3 is TGCGCCAGCAGCTTGGAGTCACTAGCGGAGTACAATGAGCAGTTCTTC.

This clonotype was observed many times. The chain recombines TRBV7-9 with TRBJ2-2; TRBD1 or TRBD2 may be the D gene (5 bases each). The CDR3 has 15 amino acids. Germline CDR1 SEHNR, CDR2 FQNEAQ (reference sequence). V was pared by 5 bases and J by 7 bases, with 17 bases between. The CDR3 protein is CASSHGTRADGELFF. The DNA for the CDR3 is TGTGCCAGCAGCCACGGGACCAGAGCGGACGGGGAGCTGTTTTTT.

This clonotype was detected a few times. The V call is TRBV14, the J call TRBJ1-2, with D uncertain. The germline gives CDR1 SGHDN, CDR2 FVKESK. The germline V and J ends were trimmed by 2 bases and 5 bases, with 9 bases remaining between them. The CDR3 totals 13 residues. The CDR3 DNA reads as TGTGCCAGCAGCCAACGAACAACTTATGGCTACACCTTC. The encoded protein is CASSQRTTYGYTF.

The rearrangement joins TRBV28 to TRBJ2-1; no clear D. The CDR3 loop spans 12 amino acids. The germline V gene has CDR1 MDHEN and CDR2 SYDVKM. V was pared by 1 base and J by 8 bases, with 6 bases between. CDR3 loop: CASSLLLYEQFF. DNA of the CDR3: TGTGCCAGCAGTTTATTATTATATGAGCAGTTCTTC. Full variable domain (remainder filled in from reference TRBV28 and TRBJ2-1): DVKVTQSSRYLVKRTGEKVFLECVQDMDHENMFWYRQDPGLGLRLIYFSYDVKMKEKGDIPEGYSVSREKKERFSLILESASTNQTSMYLCASSLLLYEQFFGPGTRLTVL.

V is TRBV5-1 and J is TRBJ2-5; no clear D. The CDR3 contains 13 residues. Germline values: CDR1 SGHRS, CDR2 YFSETQ. The V gene lost 3 bases and the J gene lost 5 bases, with 11 bases spanning the gap. This CDR3 is CASSSWNGETQYF. The CDR3 coding sequence is TGCGCCAGCAGCTCATGGAACGGGGAGACCCAGTACTTC. The full variable domain, completed using reference TRBV5-1 and TRBJ2-5, is KAGVTQTPRYLIKTRGQQVTLSCSPISGHRSVSWYQQTPGQGLQFLFEYFSETQRNKGNFPGRFSGRQFSNSRSEMNVSTLELGDSALYLCASSSWNGETQYFGPGTRLLVL.

In its sample, this clonotype was seen many times. The chain links TRBV5-1 to TRBJ2-5; 8 bases agree with TRBD2. The V gene's germline CDR1 is SGHRS and CDR2 YFSETQ. The CDR3 length is 15 residues. The J segment lost 1 base and the V segment lost 6 bases, leaving 8 bases of the junction unmatched. The CDR3 sequence is CASKGLGDLQETQYF. The CDR3, as DNA: TGCGCCAGCAAGGGACTAGGCGATCTCCAAGAGACCCAGTACTTC.

V usage is TRBV2 and J usage is TRBJ2-3, with 12 bases fitting TRBD2. The V segment lost 6 bases and the J segment 2 bases; nucleotides outside the gene matches: 15. The V gene's germline CDR1 is SNHLY and CDR2 FYNNEI. The CDR3 has 19 residues. The CDR3 protein is CASRNRRVLAGGPTDTQYF. In nucleotides, the CDR3 is TGTGCCAGCAGAAACAGGAGGGTTCTAGCGGGAGGGCCCACAGATACGCAGTATTTT.

This clonotype was recorded many times. The chain is built from TRBV5-1 and TRBJ2-4, with D unclear. The germline V gene has CDR1 SGHRS and CDR2 YFSETQ. The CDR3 runs 14 residues. V was cut by 0 bases and J by 7 bases, with 11 bases left in between. The CDR3 DNA reads as TGCGCCAGCAGCTTGGGGGCGGTAAGGAACATTCAGTACTTC. Translated, it gives CASSLGAVRNIQYF.